The next 29 T cell receptor beta chains were all read from a single sample in a study of beta chain features in type 1 diabetes. TCRB transcripts that were expressed got sequenced, as all of the isolated RNA had been reverse transcribed. Profiled with immunoSEQ multiplex PCR; TCRdb holds only in-frame clones, not every one. The sample lists 360,000 or so clones; less than 20% were seen once. The material sequenced was naive CD4+ T cells from blood. These receptors all come from a young woman in good health.

CDR3 sequence (DNA): TGTGCCTGGAGTGTGACAGGGGCCCCCACCTACGAGCAGTACTTC. As protein: CAWSVTGAPTYEQYF. The J gene is TRBJ2-7, the V gene TRBV30; 8 bases are a match to TRBD1. J gave up 2 bases and V 0 bases, and 6 bases lay outside the gene matches. This CDR3 is 15 amino acids long. The germline V gene has CDR1 GTSNPN and CDR2 SVGIG (reference sequence).

This clone turned up a few times. The gene calls are TRBV29-1 and TRBJ2-1; D unclear. The CDR3 length is 11 residues. Germline V gene sequence: CDR1 SQVTM, CDR2 ANQGSEA. Trimming pared 6 bases from V and 9 bases from J, leaving 12 bases between. The CDR3 protein is CSVSDGSEQFF. The CDR3 DNA sequence: TGCAGCGTGAGCGACGGGTCTGAGCAGTTCTTC.

The CDR3 region is CASSERPRREGYTF. In nucleotides, the CDR3 is TGCGCCAGCAGCGAACGACCACGCCGGGAAGGCTACACCTTC. The rearrangement uses TRBV4-1 and TRBJ1-2; unclear D gene. The CDR3 consists of 14 residues. Trimming took 5 bases from V and 8 from J, leaving 18 bases between them. CDR1 and CDR2 from the germline V gene are MGHRA and YSYEKL.

The chain carries TRBV2 and TRBJ1-4; 9 bases align to TRBD1. V was pared by 2 bases and J by 6 bases, with 7 bases of the junction left unmatched. The CDR3 totals 16 residues. CDR1 SNHLY and CDR2 FYNNEI come from the germline V gene. The CDR3 loop reads CASSETVTGGDEKLFF. DNA of the CDR3: TGTGCCAGCAGTGAAACAGTAACAGGGGGCGATGAAAAACTGTTTTTT.

The V call is TRBV15, the J call TRBJ2-1; 8 bases are shared with TRBD2. Germline trimming cut 7 bases from V and 7 bases from J; bases unmatched to any gene: 18. The CDR3 runs 17 residues. CDR1 is LNHNV and CDR2 is YYDKDF in the germline V gene (reference sequence). As DNA, the CDR3 is TGTGCCACCACACAGAGAATACAAGCGGGAGCTTGGAATGAGCAGTTCTTC. Residues: CATTQRIQAGAWNEQFF.

In this sample, this clone turned up a few times. The chain employs TRBV23-1 and TRBJ2-7; 7 bases match TRBD1. TRBV23-1 is designated an ORF whose function remains uncertain. CDR3 length: 15 amino acids. V lost 0 bases to trimming and J lost 2 bases; unmatched junction nucleotides: 4. This chain's CDR3 is CASSQSRTGAYEQYF. CDR3 in DNA: TGCGCCAGCAGTCAATCGCGGACAGGAGCCTACGAGCAGTACTTC.

In regard to this clone: Other DNA sequences within the sample encode an identical CDR3. The gene calls are TRBV4-1 and TRBJ1-2; the D gene is possibly TRBD1 (5 bases). The CDR3 covers 14 residues. The germline V gene has CDR1 MGHRA and CDR2 YSYEKL. Trimming removed 2 bases from V and 0 bases from J, with 7 bases in between. DNA of the CDR3: TGCGCCAGCAGCCAACAGGGCACTAACTATGGCTACACCTTC. This encodes CASSQQGTNYGYTF.

V is TRBV6-1 and J is TRBJ2-3; maybe TRBD1 (5 bases). V was cut by 1 base and J by 8 bases, with 10 bases left in between. The CDR3 sequence is 13 residues long. From germline, CDR1 is MNHNS and CDR2 SASEGT. The CDR3 region has the DNA TGTGCCAGCAGTGAAGGCTTAAGGGGTACGCAGTATTTT. Its translation is CASSEGLRGTQYF.

The rearrangement uses TRBV4-2 and TRBJ2-1; possible D gene TRBD1, 7 bases. V was cut by 0 bases and J by 8 bases, with 14 bases left in between. The CDR3 has 15 residues. Germline values: CDR1 LGHNA, CDR2 YNFKEQ. The CDR3 spells CASSQDGQGGDEQFF. The CDR3 DNA reads TGTGCCAGCAGCCAAGATGGGCAGGGGGGTGATGAGCAGTTCTTC.

The CDR3 region is CSARGLDTQYF. The CDR3 region has the DNA TGCAGTGCTAGGGGGCTTGATACGCAGTATTTT. The chain links TRBV20-1 to TRBJ2-3; D is possibly TRBD1 (5 bases). From germline, CDR1 is DFQATT and CDR2 SNEGSKA (reference sequence). Trimming removed 3 bases from V and 6 bases from J, with 7 bases in between. The CDR3 is 11 residues long.

This clone was detected a few times. The chain has TRBV11-1 and TRBJ2-3; 11 nucleotides match TRBD1. There are 15 residues in the CDR3. J gave up 4 bases and V 3 bases, and 3 bases lay outside the gene matches. From germline, CDR1 is SGHAT and CDR2 FQDESV (reference sequence). Here the CDR3 DNA reads TGTGCCAGCAGCTTCCCGGGACAGGGGGCAGATACGCAGTATTTT. This codes for CASSFPGQGADTQYF.

About this clone: In the same sample, other DNA sequences code for this CDR3. The chain recombines TRBV9 with TRBJ2-5, with 7 bases fitting TRBD2. Germline loops: CDR1 SGDLS, CDR2 YYNGEE. The V segment lost 0 bases and the J segment 5 bases; nucleotides outside the gene matches: 7. There are 15 residues in the CDR3. In nucleotides, the CDR3 is TGTGCCAGCAGCGTAGCTACGGGAGGTGGGGAGACCCAGTACTTC. Amino acids: CASSVATGGGETQYF.

This sequence joins TRBV4-3 and TRBJ2-7; 8 positions match TRBD1. CDR3 length: 14 residues. The V gene's germline CDR1 is LGHNA and CDR2 YSLEER. J lost 3 bases, V lost 4 bases, and 5 bases had no gene match. This CDR3 is CASSPQGANYEQYF. DNA for the CDR3: TGCGCCAGCAGCCCCCAGGGGGCAAACTACGAGCAGTACTTC.

The rearrangement links TRBV5-5 to TRBJ1-2; D is undetermined. The CDR3 is 12 residues long. The V gene lost 0 bases and the J gene lost 8 bases, with 8 bases spanning the gap. CDR1 and CDR2 (germline): SGHKS, YYEKEE (reference sequence). CDR3 sequence (DNA): TGTGCCAGCAGCTTGGCTGTCTACGGCTACACCTTC. Residues: CASSLAVYGYTF.

The gene calls are TRBV30 and TRBJ1-2; tentatively, D is TRBD1 (6 bases). Trimming took 3 bases from V and 4 from J, leaving 9 bases between them. The CDR3 is made up of 12 amino acids. Germline V gene lookup returns CDR1 GTSNPN and CDR2 SVGIG (reference sequence). The CDR3 DNA follows: TGTGCCTGGAGACAGGGAACCTATGGCTACACCTTC. It yields the protein CAWRQGTYGYTF.

The V gene is TRBV5-6, the J gene TRBJ2-4; maybe TRBD2 (5 bases). Germline V gene sequence: CDR1 SGHDT, CDR2 YYEEEE. This CDR3 spans 17 amino acids. V dropped 2 bases and J dropped 0 bases, with 15 bases sitting between them. The CDR3 is CASSFLLAEIAKNIQYF. In DNA form, the CDR3 reads TGTGCCAGCAGCTTCCTCCTAGCTGAGATAGCCAAAAACATTCAGTACTTC.

The table lists this clone with a few counts. CDR3 region: CASSQVQGARYGYTF. The CDR3 DNA reads TGCGCCAGCAGCCAAGTACAGGGGGCGCGATATGGCTACACCTTC. This rearrangement joins TRBV4-3 to TRBJ1-2; 9 nucleotides agree with TRBD1. J gave up 5 bases and V 1 base, and 5 bases lay outside the gene matches. The CDR3 is 15 residues long. The germline V gene encodes CDR1 LGHNA and CDR2 YSLEER.

Only a few counts were recorded for this clone. The chain uses TRBV4-1 and TRBJ1-1; no firm D call. The length of the CDR3 is 14 residues. V shed 0 bases and J shed 1 base, with 6 bases lying between them. Germline CDR1 is MGHRA and CDR2 is YSYEKL. This chain's CDR3 is CASSQDRENTEAFF. DNA for the CDR3: TGCGCCAGCAGCCAAGATCGGGAGAACACTGAAGCTTTCTTT.

The CDR3 DNA reads TGTGCCAGCAGCTCCCAAGGGGGTAATTCACCCCTCCACTTT. Translated, it gives CASSSQGGNSPLHF. The chain has TRBV7-3 and TRBJ1-6; weak D call: TRBD1 (6 bases). The ends were cut back, 4 bases at V and 6 bases at J, with 10 bases in the middle. Germline CDR1 and CDR2: SGHTA and FQGTGA. The CDR3 extends over 14 amino acids. Supplemented by reference TRBV7-3 and TRBJ1-6, the full variable domain reads GAGVSQTPSNKVTEKGKYVELRCDPISGHTALYWYRQSLGQGPEFLIYFQGTGAADDSGLPNDRFFAVRPEGSVSTLKIQRTERGDSAVYLCASSSQGGNSPLHFGNGTRLTVT.

The chain links TRBV4-3 to TRBJ1-3; the match to TRBD1 covers 7 bases. The CDR3 covers 16 residues. The trim removed 0 bases at V and 9 bases at J, leaving 11 bases unmatched. Germline V gene sequence: CDR1 LGHNA, CDR2 YSLEER. The DNA for the CDR3 is TGCGCCAGCAGCCAAGATTGGGGACAGCCAAAGGGCACCATATATTTT. This translates into CASSQDWGQPKGTIYF.

This clone has a handful of counts. The chain links TRBV5-1 to TRBJ2-1, with a weak D call TRBD1 (6 bases). This CDR3 is built from 15 residues. V lost 0 bases and J lost 4, with 11 bases in between. Germline values: CDR1 SGHRS, CDR2 YFSETQ. The CDR3 DNA is TGCGCCAGCAGCTTGGTGGGGGCAGATTACAATGAGCAGTTCTTC. Protein: CASSLVGADYNEQFF. Supplemented by reference TRBV5-1 and TRBJ2-1, the full variable domain reads KAGVTQTPRYLIKTRGQQVTLSCSPISGHRSVSWYQQTPGQGLQFLFEYFSETQRNKGNFPGRFSGRQFSNSRSEMNVSTLELGDSALYLCASSLVGADYNEQFFGPGTRLTVL.

Comment on this clone: The DNA is left out, because the CDR3 cannot be placed on it with certainty; the CDR3 is given as TCRdb lists it. The chain carries TRBV6-9 and TRBJ2-7; the table calls TRBD2, which could not be checked here. The CDR3 is 15 amino acids long, termini counted. Germline-derived CDR1 and CDR2 are MNHGY and SVAAGI. The CDR3 loop reads CARLTRLHLRVEQYF.

The chain is built from TRBV7-2 and TRBJ2-7; D not certain. Between the trimmed V and J ends, which lost 8 bases and 2 bases, there was a span of 19 bases. Germline CDR1 reads SGHTA; CDR2 reads FQGNSA. CDR3 size: 15 residues. The CDR3 sequence is CASQGRLTDAYEQYF. In DNA form, the CDR3 reads TGTGCCAGCCAAGGCCGGTTAACAGACGCCTACGAGCAGTACTTC.

This clone appeared a few times. The rearrangement links TRBV11-2 to TRBJ2-5; 10 nucleotides agree with TRBD1. The CDR3 has 14 residues. The V gene end was trimmed by 5 bases and the J gene end by 6 bases; junction bases not matched to a gene: 6. Germline CDR1 is SGHAT and CDR2 is FQNNGV. CDR3 loop: CASSPRQGAQTQYF. CDR3 nucleotide sequence: TGTGCCAGCAGCCCGAGACAGGGGGCTCAGACCCAGTACTTC.

In this sample, this clone turned up a few times. The identical CDR3 is also encoded by other nucleotide sequences in the sample. This chain uses TRBV4-1 with TRBJ2-1, with D possibly TRBD2 on 6 matching bases. V was pared by 3 bases and J by 0 bases, with 15 bases between. Germline values: CDR1 MGHRA, CDR2 YSYEKL. The length of the CDR3 is 17 residues. The CDR3 DNA is TGCGCCAGCAGCCAGGGTCTAGCGTTGAGCTCCTACAATGAGCAGTTCTTC. As protein: CASSQGLALSSYNEQFF.

This chain links TRBV6-6 with TRBJ1-5; possible D gene TRBD1, 5 bases. Germline CDR1 and CDR2: MNHNY and SVGAGI (reference sequence). The CDR3 runs to 15 residues. V dropped 0 bases and J dropped 4 bases, with 10 bases sitting between them. CDR3 sequence (DNA): TGTGCCAGCAGTTACTCGCGGGGCCGGAATCAGCCCCAGCATTTT. Its protein product is CASSYSRGRNQPQHF.

Comment on this clone: The same CDR3 is also encoded by other DNA sequences in this sample. The genes are TRBV30 and TRBJ1-1, with 7 bases identical to TRBD1. V shed 0 bases and J 5 bases; nucleotides not matched to a gene: 0. Germline CDR1 and CDR2: GTSNPN and SVGIG (reference sequence). There are 12 residues in the CDR3. The CDR3 coding sequence is TGTGCCTGGAGTGTACAGGGGACTGAAGCTTTCTTT. It is translated as CAWSVQGTEAFF.

This clone was picked up a small number of times. The chain uses TRBV2 and TRBJ1-1, with 9 bases matching TRBD1. The CDR3 runs to 14 residues. Germline values: CDR1 SNHLY, CDR2 FYNNEI. Losses at the gene ends were 5 bases for V and 1 base for J; bases not matched to a gene: 2. The CDR3 DNA reads as TGTGCCAGCAGTTGGACAGGGGCGAACACTGAAGCTTTCTTT. Its protein product is CASSWTGANTEAFF. The full variable domain, completed using reference TRBV2 and TRBJ1-1, is EPEVTQTPSHQVTQMGQEVILRCVPISNHLYFYWYRQILGQKVEFLVSFYNNEISEKSEIFDDQFSVERPDGSNFTLKIRSTKLEDSAMYFCASSWTGANTEAFFGQGTRLTVV.

The chain uses TRBV21-1 and TRBJ2-4; the table's D call, TRBD2, was not checked against the DNA. TRBV21-1 is annotated as a pseudogene. This CDR3 has 17 amino acids. CDR3 in amino acids: CASSKVPSGRAENIQYF. In DNA form, the CDR3 reads TGTGCCAGCAGTAAGGTCCCCAGCGGGAGGGCCGAAAACATTCAGTACTTC.